This passage covers 24 T cell receptor beta chains from one sample sequenced in a study of cytomegalovirus exposure and HLA in healthy donors. A multiplex PCR was run with 60 Vbeta primers and 13 Jbeta primers. The protocol was immunoSEQ multiplex PCR, while the TCRdb copy is restricted to in-frame clones and leaves out a portion. The repertoire holds around 140,000 clones, with roughly 75% as singletons. Sequenced sample: PBMCs. All receptors derive from a man between 35 and 55 years old in good health and CMV-seronegative.

The V gene is TRBV13, the J gene TRBJ2-7; 10 bases fit TRBD2. Germline trimming cut 6 bases from V and 0 bases from J; bases unmatched to any gene: 5. The CDR3 is made up of 15 amino acids. Germline V lookup: CDR1 PRHDT, CDR2 FYEKMQ (reference sequence). The CDR3 DNA reads TGTGCCAGCAGACGGACTAGCGGCGCCTCCTACGAGCAGTACTTC. This encodes CASRRTSGASYEQYF.

The chain recombines TRBV4-1 with TRBJ2-5, with 8 bases identical to TRBD2. CDR1 is MGHRA and CDR2 is YSYEKL in the germline V gene. This CDR3 has 15 amino acids. After removal of 0 bases from V and 5 bases from J, the junction contained 5 bases not matched to a gene. CDR3 DNA: TGCGCCAGCAGCCAAGATGGGACTAGGGGCGAGACCCAGTACTTC. This codes for CASSQDGTRGETQYF.

J is TRBJ1-2 and V is TRBV7-2, with D perhaps matching TRBD1 (5 bases). From germline, CDR1 is SGHTA and CDR2 FQGNSA. Trimming pared 1 base from V and 1 base from J, leaving 10 bases between. This CDR3 has 15 residues. The CDR3 reads CASSLGGADNYGYTF. The DNA for the CDR3 is TGTGCCAGCAGCTTAGGGGGCGCCGATAACTATGGCTACACCTTC. Full variable domain (outside the CDR3, taken from reference TRBV7-2 and TRBJ1-2): GAGVSQSPSNKVTEKGKDVELRCDPISGHTALYWYRQSLGQGLEFLIYFQGNSAPDKSGLPSDRFSAERTGGSVSTLTIQRTQQEDSAVYLCASSLGGADNYGYTFGSGTRLTVV.

The chain combines TRBV27 with TRBJ2-7; 11 nucleotides line up with TRBD1. Germline CDR1 MNHEY, CDR2 SMNVEV (reference sequence). CDR3 length: 15 amino acids. V lost 6 bases, J lost 3 bases, and 7 bases stayed unmatched. The CDR3 protein is CASSPSGTGGYEQYF. DNA of the CDR3: TGTGCCAGCAGCCCCTCCGGGACAGGGGGCTACGAGCAGTACTTC.

The V gene is TRBV5-4, the J gene TRBJ1-6; 7 nucleotides line up with TRBD1. Germline V gives CDR1 SGHNT, CDR2 YYREEE (reference sequence). The CDR3 is made up of 14 amino acids. The V gene end was trimmed by 5 bases and the J gene end by 5 bases; junction bases not matched to a gene: 4. CDR3 protein: CASSYTGDNSPLHF. CDR3 nucleotide sequence: TGTGCCAGCAGTTATACAGGGGATAATTCACCCCTCCACTTT.

This clone has a handful of counts. The V call is TRBV4-2, the J call TRBJ2-3; D gene unclear. CDR1 LGHNA and CDR2 YNFKEQ come from the germline V gene. Trimming removed 1 base at V and 5 bases at J, with 7 bases between. The CDR3 loop spans 13 amino acids. Here the CDR3 reads CASSQGQVDTQYF. For the CDR3, the DNA is TGTGCCAGCAGCCAAGGGCAGGTAGATACGCAGTATTTT.

The gene calls are TRBV7-9 and TRBJ1-1; 7 bases are shared with TRBD1. Germline values: CDR1 SEHNR, CDR2 FQNEAQ (reference sequence). Trimming took 7 bases from V and 3 from J; bases not matched to a gene: 11. There are 15 residues in the CDR3. The CDR3 spells CASIPFAQGDTEAFF. The CDR3, as DNA: TGTGCCAGCATCCCCTTTGCCCAGGGGGACACTGAAGCTTTCTTT.

V is TRBV9 and J is TRBJ2-7, with D possibly TRBD2 on 7 matching bases. Germline assignment: CDR1 SGDLS and CDR2 YYNGEE. The CDR3 is made up of 13 amino acids. V shed 0 bases and J shed 6 bases, with 10 bases lying between them. For the CDR3, the DNA is TGTGCCAGCAGCGTAGGCGGGGGCGGCGAGCAGTACTTC. Protein product: CASSVGGGGEQYF. The full variable domain, its missing parts supplied by reference TRBV9 and TRBJ2-7, is DSGVTQTPKHLITATGQRVTLRCSPRSGDLSVYWYQQSLDQGLQFLIQYYNGEERAKGNILERFSAQQFPDLHSELNLSSLELGDSALYFCASSVGGGGEQYFGPGTRLTVT.

The CDR3 region is CSARDRDGYTF. CDR3 sequence (DNA): TGCAGTGCGAGGGACAGGGACGGCTACACCTTC. This rearrangement joins TRBV20-1 to TRBJ1-2; 9 bases match TRBD1. The CDR3 has 11 amino acids. After removal of 6 bases from V and 8 bases from J, the junction contained 4 bases not matched to a gene. Germline loops: CDR1 DFQATT, CDR2 SNEGSKA (reference sequence).

V gene TRBV9 combines with J gene TRBJ2-7; no firm D call. Germline-derived CDR1 and CDR2 are SGDLS and YYNGEE. V gave up 0 bases and J gave up 0 bases, with 7 bases separating them. The CDR3 is 14 residues long. For the CDR3, the DNA is TGTGCCAGCAGCGTAGACAGCCACTCCTACGAGCAGTACTTC. Its protein product is CASSVDSHSYEQYF. The complete variable domain, with remaining parts taken from reference TRBV9 and TRBJ2-7, reads DSGVTQTPKHLITATGQRVTLRCSPRSGDLSVYWYQQSLDQGLQFLIQYYNGEERAKGNILERFSAQQFPDLHSELNLSSLELGDSALYFCASSVDSHSYEQYFGPGTRLTVT.

The chain joins TRBV29-1 to TRBJ2-2; 12 bases line up with TRBD2. The CDR3 covers 16 residues. Trimming at V came to 4 bases and at J to 3 bases, leaving 6 bases not matched to a gene. Germline loops: CDR1 SQVTM, CDR2 ANQGSEA. As DNA, the CDR3 is TGCAGCGTTGGTCTAGCGGGGGGGCCATACACCGGGGAGCTGTTTTTT. This translates into CSVGLAGGPYTGELFF.

The chain uses TRBV29-1 and TRBJ2-1; tentatively, D is TRBD2 (5 bases). Germline V gene sequence: CDR1 SQVTM, CDR2 ANQGSEA. Trimming took 3 bases from V and 8 from J, leaving 11 bases between them. The CDR3 loop spans 12 amino acids. This CDR3 reads CSVDPGSDEQFF. CDR3 DNA sequence: TGCAGCGTTGATCCAGGTAGCGATGAGCAGTTCTTC.

The chain couples TRBV19 to TRBJ1-2; possible D gene TRBD1, 6 bases. This CDR3 is built from 14 residues. Germline CDR1 and CDR2: LNHDA and SQIVND (reference sequence). V shed 6 bases and J shed 4 bases, with 15 bases lying between them. This chain's CDR3 is CASRETGAIYGYTF. CDR3 nucleotides: TGTGCCAGTAGGGAGACAGGCGCTATCTATGGCTACACCTTC.

This chain links TRBV7-9 with TRBJ1-1, with TRBD1 matching over 9 bases. The junction had 10 bases not matched to a gene; V was cut back by 5 bases and J by 6 bases. CDR1 SEHNR and CDR2 FQNEAQ come from the germline V gene (reference sequence). This CDR3 has 15 amino acids. The DNA for the CDR3 is TGTGCCAGCAGCGACGGGACAGGGAGGTACGCTGAAGCTTTCTTT. Translated, it gives CASSDGTGRYAEAFF.

This chain uses TRBV5-1 with TRBJ2-5; TRBD2 matches at 9 bases. Germline lookup yields CDR1 SGHRS and CDR2 YFSETQ. After removal of 3 bases from V and 3 bases from J, the junction contained 3 bases not matched to a gene. This CDR3 spans 14 amino acids. CDR3 region: CASSSRGGEETQYF. CDR3 DNA: TGCGCCAGCAGCTCGCGGGGGGGAGAAGAGACCCAGTACTTC.

The chain carries TRBV19 and TRBJ2-4; D remains unclear. Trimming pared 6 bases from V and 0 bases from J, leaving 12 bases between. Looked up from germline, CDR1 is LNHDA and CDR2 is SQIVND (reference sequence). This CDR3 is built from 15 residues. The CDR3 region is CASSPQLLAKNIQYF. The CDR3, as DNA: TGTGCCAGTAGCCCCCAATTACTAGCCAAAAACATTCAGTACTTC. Using reference TRBV19 and TRBJ2-4 for the parts outside the CDR3, the full variable domain is DGGITQSPKYLFRKEGQNVTLSCEQNLNHDAMYWYRQDPGQGLRLIYYSQIVNDFQKGDIAEGYSVSREKKESFPLTVTSAQKNPTAFYLCASSPQLLAKNIQYFGAGTRLSVL.

The chain carries TRBV11-2 and TRBJ1-6, with unresolved D. Per germline, CDR1 SGHAT and CDR2 FQNNGV. The CDR3 sequence is 14 residues long. Trimming took 1 base from V and 9 from J, leaving 10 bases between them. CDR3 amino acids: CASSLGRVGSPLHF. CDR3 bases: TGTGCCAGCAGCTTAGGGAGGGTGGGTTCACCCCTCCACTTT. The whole variable domain, remainder taken from reference TRBV11-2 and TRBJ1-6, is EAGVAQSPRYKIIEKRQSVAFWCNPISGHATLYWYQQILGQGPKLLIQFQNNGVVDDSQLPKDRFSAERLKGVDSTLKIQPAKLEDSAVYLCASSLGRVGSPLHFGNGTRLTVT.

CDR3 coding DNA: TGTGCCAGCAGCTTAGGAGGGAGCAGCTCCTACAATGAGCAGTTCTTC. The encoded protein is CASSLGGSSSYNEQFF. The chain has TRBV7-2 and TRBJ2-1, with a tentative D call TRBD2 (5 bases). The CDR3 spans 16 residues. Germline lookup yields CDR1 SGHTA and CDR2 FQGNSA. Trimming left V 1 base short and J 0 bases short, with 10 bases between.

The chain couples TRBV5-6 to TRBJ1-1, with D unresolved. In germline, CDR1 is SGHDT, CDR2 YYEEEE. Trimming removed 0 bases from V and 0 bases from J, with 6 bases in between. CDR3 length: 14 amino acids. CDR3 bases: TGTGCCAGCAGCTTGGTGAGGCTGAACACTGAAGCTTTCTTT. Protein product: CASSLVRLNTEAFF.

The chain is built from TRBV2 and TRBJ2-7; D perhaps matches TRBD2 (6 bases). Germline CDR1 SNHLY, CDR2 FYNNEI. The CDR3 is made up of 11 amino acids. Trimming removed 6 bases at V and 8 bases at J, with 11 bases between. The DNA for the CDR3 is TGTGCCAGCAGATGGGGGGTTCAGCAGTACTTC. Its protein product is CASRWGVQQYF.

The J gene is TRBJ2-1, the V gene TRBV5-1, with a weak D call TRBD2 (6 bases). Looked up from germline, CDR1 is SGHRS and CDR2 is YFSETQ. V lost 4 bases and J lost 4, with 9 bases in between. The CDR3 runs to 13 residues. The CDR3 bases are TGCGCCAGCAGCCGGGACTCTTACAATGAGCAGTTCTTC. It translates to CASSRDSYNEQFF.

The V and J genes are TRBV10-1 and TRBJ1-2; D perhaps matches TRBD1 (5 bases). The V and J ends lost 3 bases and 3 bases respectively, with 8 bases between them. The CDR3 is 13 residues long. Looked up from germline, CDR1 is WNHNN and CDR2 is SYGVQD (reference sequence). The CDR3 DNA reads TGCGCCAGCAGTGACGGCAGGGACTATGGCTACACCTTC. Amino acids: CASSDGRDYGYTF.

This chain joins TRBV5-5 and TRBJ1-5; 8 nucleotides match TRBD1. The trim removed 4 bases at V and 1 base at J, leaving 13 bases unmatched. CDR3 length equals 18 residues. CDR1 SGHKS and CDR2 YYEKEE come from the germline V gene (reference sequence). CDR3 protein: CASSTGGQGWYSNQPQHF. CDR3 coding DNA: TGTGCCAGCAGCACCGGCGGACAGGGATGGTACAGCAATCAGCCCCAGCATTTT. The full variable domain, rest sourced from reference TRBV5-5 and TRBJ1-5, is DAGVTQSPTHLIKTRGQQVTLRCSPISGHKSVSWYQQVLGQGPQFIFQYYEKEERGRGNFPDRFSARQFPNYSSELNVNALLLGDSALYLCASSTGGQGWYSNQPQHFGDGTRLSIL.

The chain carries TRBV2 and TRBJ2-4, with 10 bases identical to TRBD1. The germline gives CDR1 SNHLY, CDR2 FYNNEI. CDR3 length: 20 amino acids. V lost 3 bases and J lost 1; bases outside the gene matches: 15. The DNA of the CDR3 is TGTGCCAGCAGTGATATAAGTTTCGGGGGACAGGGGAAGGCCAAAAACATTCAGTACTTC. This encodes CASSDISFGGQGKAKNIQYF.